This T cell receptor beta chain is from a study of blood T cell repertoires in COVID-19. The germline V gene has CDR1 LNHDA and CDR2 SQIVND (reference sequence). V was shortened by 7 bases and J by 3 bases, with 9 bases between the two germline ends. The CDR3 runs to 13 residues. TCRdb keeps only in-frame clones here, not all; method: immunoSEQ multiplex PCR. The sample comprises roughly 150,000 clones, roughly 74% of which are singletons, and approximately 15% rests with the top ten. The sample comprised peripheral blood. The TCR originated in a woman older than 75 with acute or convalescent COVID-19. The chain uses TRBV19 and TRBJ1-4, with D unresolved. CDR3 sequence: CASKESANEKLFF. CDR3 nucleotide sequence: TGTGCCAGTAAAGAATCGGCTAATGAAAAACTGTTTTTT.